The 23 T cell receptor beta chains below all came from one sample that was sequenced in a study of T-cell reconstitution after alpha-beta-depleted transplantation in children. Construction of the TCRbeta library involved unique molecular identifiers. TCRdb recomputed calls from the PCR reads with MiXCR, one row per CDR3 protein. Of roughly 590,000 distinct CDR3 sequences in the sample, 15% to 20% were seen once. The input for sequencing was PBMCs from the stem cell graft donor, taken from the stem cell graft. These receptors all stem from a human donor who donated a stem cell graft to a child with acute myeloid leukemia.

V and J are TRBV12-3 or TRBV12-4 and TRBJ1-5; tentative D call: TRBD1 (5 bases). Trimming shortened V by 1 base and J by 9 bases, and 19 bases separated the two germline ends. The CDR3 spans 16 residues. The CDR3 spells CASSLVPGMGTGPQHF. CDR3 in DNA: TGTGCCAGCAGTTTAGTTCCAGGGATGGGGACGGGGCCCCAGCATTTT.

The CDR3 DNA reads as TGTGCCAGCAGTGTACAGGGGAGGCAGCCCCAGCATTTT. It encodes CASSVQGRQPQHF. This chain connects TRBV2 to TRBJ1-5, with 7 bases aligning to TRBD1. Germline values: CDR1 SNHLY, CDR2 FYNNEI. V lost 4 bases to trimming and J lost 7 bases; unmatched junction nucleotides: 4. The CDR3 sequence is 13 residues long.

This clonotype was found a few times. The chain links TRBV7-6 to TRBJ2-3; the D is unclear. Germline V gene lookup returns CDR1 SGHVS and CDR2 FNYEAQ. The CDR3 runs 15 residues. V shed 0 bases and J shed 4 bases, with 11 bases lying between them. The CDR3 loop reads CASSLAADGADTQYF. As DNA, the CDR3 is TGTGCCAGCAGCTTAGCCGCGGATGGGGCAGATACGCAGTATTTT.

As concerns this clonotype: It may be a read error: a sequence one base away is much more abundant. The chain employs TRBV5-1 and TRBJ2-7; D gene ambiguous. Per germline, CDR1 SGHRS and CDR2 YFSETQ. The CDR3 runs to 12 residues. DNA of the CDR3: TGCGCCGGCAGCTTGGAAGGATTTGAGCAGTACTTC. This sequence encodes CAGSLEGFEQYF.

Points on this clonotype: This may be a read error, as it is one base from a much larger clone. J is TRBJ2-5 and V is TRBV20-1, with 9 bases lining up with TRBD1. The CDR3 length is 15 residues. Germline assignment: CDR1 DFQATT and CDR2 SNEGSKA (reference sequence). The CDR3: CCARDLDRGRETQYF. The CDR3 nucleotides are TGCTGTGCTAGAGACCTAGACAGGGGGAGAGAGACCCAGTACTTC.

The chain combines TRBV15 with TRBJ2-1; 8 bases match TRBD2. V lost 0 bases and J lost 6; bases outside the gene matches: 4. The germline V gene encodes CDR1 LNHNV and CDR2 YYDKDF (reference sequence). The CDR3 is 15 residues long. CDR3 DNA sequence: TGTGCCACCAGCAGAGAAGACGGGGGGGGCAATGAGCAGTTCTTC. Residues: CATSREDGGGNEQFF.

This clonotype was seen ten or more times. The gene calls are TRBV29-1 and TRBJ1-5; D not resolved. The CDR3 runs 13 residues. Trimming took off 7 bases at V and 0 bases at J, with 10 bases between the two ends. Looked up from germline, CDR1 is SQVTM and CDR2 is ANQGSEA. CDR3 sequence: CSAQAYSNQPQHF. CDR3 bases: TGCAGCGCCCAGGCCTATAGCAATCAGCCCCAGCATTTT.

The table lists this clonotype with a few counts. CDR3 residues: CAWMPDIAGANVLTF. The DNA of the CDR3 is TGTGCCTGGATGCCCGACATAGCTGGGGCCAACGTCCTGACTTTC. This chain links TRBV30 with TRBJ2-6, with no clear D. The CDR3 contains 15 residues. V dropped 4 bases and J dropped 2 bases, with 12 bases sitting between them. Germline CDR1 reads GTSNPN; CDR2 reads SVGIG (reference sequence).

This clonotype was observed a single time. The V and J genes are TRBV24-1 and TRBJ2-1; 8 nucleotides align to TRBD1. J gave up 4 bases and V 12 bases, and 7 bases lay outside the gene matches. The CDR3 extends over 13 amino acids. Germline V gene data show CDR1 as KGHDR and CDR2 as SFDVKD. Written as DNA, the CDR3 is TGTGCCGCCGGACGACAGGGGTACAATGAGCAGTTCTTC. Translated: CAAGRQGYNEQFF.

This clonotype was counted many times. The V call is TRBV6-5, the J call TRBJ1-5; no clear D gene. V lost 3 bases, J lost 6 bases, and 15 bases lay in between. The CDR3 consists of 15 residues. Germline CDR1 is MNHEY and CDR2 is SVGAGI. The CDR3 sequence is CASSYKLGSPQPQHF. The CDR3 DNA follows: TGTGCCAGCAGTTATAAGTTGGGTAGTCCTCAGCCCCAGCATTTT.

Ten or more counts support this clonotype. The V and J genes are TRBV7-2 and TRBJ2-1; 9 bases map to TRBD2. CDR1 is SGHTA and CDR2 is FQGNSA in the germline V gene. The CDR3 loop spans 17 amino acids. Trimming removed 4 bases from V and 6 bases from J; junction bases left unmatched: 13. CDR3 sequence reads: CASSSLAGTHRSNEQFF. CDR3 DNA sequence: TGTGCCAGCAGCTCCCTAGCGGGGACCCACCGAAGCAATGAGCAGTTCTTC.

V is TRBV4-1 and J is TRBJ2-6; no clear D. The germline V and J ends were trimmed by 1 base and 0 bases, with 10 bases remaining between them. The CDR3 contains 17 residues. Germline assignment: CDR1 MGHRA and CDR2 YSYEKL. The CDR3 loop is CASSQGAGRSGANVLTF. Here the CDR3 DNA reads TGCGCCAGCAGCCAAGGGGCAGGCCGCTCTGGGGCCAACGTCCTGACTTTC.

This clonotype appeared a few times. The chain has TRBV12-3 or TRBV12-4 and TRBJ1-3; D not resolved. Trimming took off 6 bases at V and 0 bases at J, with 12 bases between the two ends. CDR3 length: 15 amino acids. DNA of the CDR3: TGTGCCAGCAGAAGAACACAGAGCTCTGGAAACACCATATATTTT. It yields the protein CASRRTQSSGNTIYF.

This clonotype was seen ten or more times. The genes are TRBV10-2 and TRBJ2-1; tentative D call: TRBD2 (6 bases). V lost 6 bases, J lost 9 bases, and 18 bases lay in between. CDR3 length: 14 residues. Germline V gene data show CDR1 as WSHSY and CDR2 as SAAADI. This CDR3 is CASRETSEVGEQFF. The CDR3 nucleotides read TGCGCCAGCAGGGAGACTAGTGAGGTGGGTGAGCAGTTCTTC.

The CDR3 nucleotides read TGTGCCAGCAGCTTGGTGGACAGGGGATTCACCGGGGAGCTGTTTTTT. This codes for CASSLVDRGFTGELFF. The chain combines TRBV5-6 with TRBJ2-2; the match to TRBD1 covers 9 bases. From germline, CDR1 is SGHDT and CDR2 YYEEEE. V trimming: 0 bases; J trimming: 4 bases; junction bases outside the gene matches: 4. This CDR3 region has 16 residues.

In this sample, this clonotype turned up many times. The V gene is TRBV7-2, the J gene TRBJ1-2; TRBD1 might be the D (5 bases). CDR1 and CDR2 (germline): SGHTA, FQGNSA. Deletions cut 1 base from V and 8 bases from J, with 11 bases between. The length of the CDR3 is 13 residues. CDR3 in amino acids: CASSLGDPVGYTF. CDR3 nucleotide sequence: TGTGCCAGCAGCTTAGGGGACCCTGTAGGCTACACCTTC.

The gene calls are TRBV2 and TRBJ2-7; D call uncertain. The CDR3 covers 15 residues. Trimming removed 6 bases at V and 3 bases at J, with 18 bases between. The V gene's germline CDR1 is SNHLY and CDR2 FYNNEI. CDR3 protein: CASSPTISPSYEQYF. DNA for the CDR3: TGTGCCAGCAGCCCCACAATCTCTCCCAGCTACGAGCAGTACTTC.

The table lists this clonotype with many counts. The CDR3 protein is CSARGVNSPLHF. In DNA, the CDR3 is TGCAGTGCTAGGGGAGTAAATTCACCCCTCCACTTT. J is TRBJ1-6 and V is TRBV20-1; no clear D. Germline V lookup: CDR1 DFQATT, CDR2 SNEGSKA (reference sequence). Trimming pared 3 bases from V and 7 bases from J, leaving 7 bases between. The CDR3 consists of 12 residues.

This clonotype occurred a few times. The V gene is TRBV6-5, the J gene TRBJ2-1; the D gene is possibly TRBD2 (5 bases). The CDR3 has 14 residues. The ends were cut back, 0 bases at V and 6 bases at J, with 9 bases in the middle. CDR1 is MNHEY, CDR2 SVGAGI, per germline. The CDR3 protein is CASSYSVTTNEQFF. The CDR3 DNA follows: TGTGCCAGCAGTTACTCGGTGACTACCAATGAGCAGTTCTTC.

Of note for this clonotype: No DNA is shown, since the ends of the CDR3 on it are uncertain; the CDR3 is the one TCRdb lists. The rearrangement links TRBV28 to TRBJ1-5; no DNA check was done on the table's D call, TRBD1. With termini counted, the CDR3 has 14 amino acids. Germline CDR1 is MDHEN and CDR2 is SYDVKM. The CDR3 reads CASSFLAGGQPQHF.

This clonotype came up a few times. The chain couples TRBV20-1 to TRBJ1-2; a weak D match, TRBD1 (5 bases). Trimming removed 6 bases at V and 6 bases at J, with 17 bases between. The CDR3 runs 13 residues. CDR1 is DFQATT, CDR2 SNEGSKA, per germline (reference sequence). CDR3 sequence: CSATPGGAHGYTF. The CDR3 nucleotides read TGCAGTGCCACCCCCGGCGGGGCCCATGGCTACACCTTC.

The CDR3 DNA reads TGTGCCGCCTGGACAGGGGGTGCCACTGAAGCTTTCTTT. Its protein is CAAWTGGATEAFF. This chain connects TRBV10-3 to TRBJ1-1; 10 nucleotides agree with TRBD1. Germline CDR1 is ENHRY and CDR2 is SYGVKD. The CDR3 is 13 amino acids. The V gene end was trimmed by 11 bases and the J gene end by 4 bases; junction bases not matched to a gene: 7.

This clonotype appeared a few times. The rearrangement joins TRBV27 to TRBJ2-4; a possible D gene is TRBD2 (5 bases). V shed 2 bases and J shed 0 bases, with 11 bases lying between them. Per germline, CDR1 MNHEY and CDR2 SMNVEV (reference sequence). CDR3 length equals 16 residues. CDR3 region: CASSLTADLAKNIQYF. CDR3 nucleotides: TGTGCCAGCAGTTTAACAGCGGATCTAGCCAAAAACATTCAGTACTTC.